The T cell receptor beta chain described here comes from a study of T cells in Graves' hyperthyroidism and ophthalmopathy. Points from the study as a whole: Clonotypes that were expanded in thyroid above 0.001 mostly appeared in blood too.

CDR3 size: 14 residues. CDR1 is SGDLS, CDR2 YYNGEE, per germline. Trimming removed 3 bases from V and 6 bases from J; junction bases left unmatched: 7. About this clonotype itself: Its target is not known.

Lactation, pregnancy, other autoimmune disease or uncontrolled infection led to exclusion of patients. Diagnostic decisions used clinical symptoms, serum thyroxine and TRAb, thyroid ultrasound and orbital computed tomography. Blood dates from first hyperthyroidism diagnosis, before any ophthalmopathy symptoms. Amplified TCR beta CDR3 regions came from RNA transcripts. First-round RT-PCR with HTBI primers amplified the TCR CDR3 region. MiXCR was run by TCRdb on the multiplex PCR reads, yielding one entry per CDR3 protein. The repertoire holds 250,000 or so distinct CDR3 sequences, with roughly 15% as singletons.

This sequence joins TRBV9 and TRBJ2-3, with 7 bases identical to TRBD2. This receptor was identified in a woman aged 45-60 years with Graves' hyperthyroidism that later progressed to Graves' ophthalmopathy. Specimen: blood. The CDR3 loop reads CASSGGRVGDTQYF. In nucleotides, the CDR3 is TGTGCCAGCAGCGGCGGGAGAGTCGGCGATACGCAGTATTTT.